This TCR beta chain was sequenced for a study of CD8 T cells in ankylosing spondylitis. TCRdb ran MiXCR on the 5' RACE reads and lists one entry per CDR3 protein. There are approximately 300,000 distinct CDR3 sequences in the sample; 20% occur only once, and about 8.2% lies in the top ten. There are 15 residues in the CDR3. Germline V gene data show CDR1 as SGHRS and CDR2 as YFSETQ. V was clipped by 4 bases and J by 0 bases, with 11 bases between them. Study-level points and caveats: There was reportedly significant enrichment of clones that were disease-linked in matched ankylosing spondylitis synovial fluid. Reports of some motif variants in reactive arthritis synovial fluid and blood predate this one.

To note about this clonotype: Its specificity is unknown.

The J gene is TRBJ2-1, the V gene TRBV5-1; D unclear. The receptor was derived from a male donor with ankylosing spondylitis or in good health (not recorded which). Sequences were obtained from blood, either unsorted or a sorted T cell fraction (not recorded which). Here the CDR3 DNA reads TGCGCCAGCAGCCAGATGGCTGGCTCCTACAATGAGCAGTTCTTC. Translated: CASSQMAGSYNEQFF. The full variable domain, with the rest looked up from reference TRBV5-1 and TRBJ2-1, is KAGVTQTPRYLIKTRGQQVTLSCSPISGHRSVSWYQQTPGQGLQFLFEYFSETQRNKGNFPGRFSGRQFSNSRSEMNVSTLELGDSALYLCASSQMAGSYNEQFFGPGTRLTVL.